A single sample is the source of the 27 T cell receptor beta chains below, sequenced in a study of cytomegalovirus exposure and HLA in healthy donors. The assay was immunoSEQ multiplex PCR, and TCRdb's table has in-frame clones only and misses some. The sample comprises a few hundred thousand clones, 80% to 90% of which are singletons, and around 0.8% rests with the top ten. The specimen sequenced was PBMCs. These receptors all stem from a woman under 30 in good health and CMV-seronegative.

The rearrangement uses TRBV11-3 and TRBJ1-1; 7 bases map to TRBD1. The CDR3 runs to 12 residues. V trimming: 5 bases; J trimming: 7 bases; junction bases outside the gene matches: 4. Per germline, CDR1 SGHNT and CDR2 YENEEA. CDR3: CASSKGQREAFF. DNA for the CDR3: TGTGCCAGCAGCAAGGGACAGCGTGAAGCTTTCTTT.

V is TRBV7-8 and J is TRBJ2-1; 10 nucleotides align to TRBD2. Germline CDR1 reads SGHVS; CDR2 reads FQNEAQ. The CDR3 has 16 residues. V lost 5 bases and J lost 9; bases outside the gene matches: 13. The CDR3 region is CASSQRGSGRRVEQFF. In DNA form, the CDR3 reads TGTGCCAGCAGCCAAAGGGGTAGCGGGAGGAGGGTTGAGCAGTTCTTC.

CDR3 in amino acids: CASSPTGTYEQYF. The CDR3, as DNA: TGTGCCAGTAGTCCTACAGGGACCTACGAGCAGTACTTC. The chain uses TRBV19 and TRBJ2-7, with a possible D match to TRBD1 (6 bases). The germline V and J ends were trimmed by 5 bases and 2 bases, with 10 bases remaining between them. The V gene's germline CDR1 is LNHDA and CDR2 SQIVND (reference sequence). The CDR3 loop spans 13 amino acids.

The V and J genes are TRBV6-6 and TRBJ2-2, with D tentatively TRBD2 (6 bases). The CDR3 loop spans 13 amino acids. Germline values: CDR1 MNHNY, CDR2 SVGAGI (reference sequence). V was trimmed by 9 bases and J by 8 bases, leaving 16 bases between them. For the CDR3, the DNA is TGTGCCAGTAGACTAGGCCCCGAGGGGGAGCTGTTTTTT. Its translation: CASRLGPEGELFF.

CDR3 sequence reads: CSARRGYEQYF. In DNA form, the CDR3 reads TGCAGTGCTCGGCGGGGCTACGAGCAGTACTTC. The J gene is TRBJ2-7, the V gene TRBV20-1; D may be TRBD2 (6 bases). The V end was cut by 5 bases, the J end by 3 bases, with 8 bases between. The CDR3 is 11 residues long. The V gene's germline CDR1 is DFQATT and CDR2 SNEGSKA (reference sequence).

The chain carries TRBV27 and TRBJ2-1, with 8 bases matching TRBD2. Trimming removed 3 bases from V and 4 bases from J; junction bases left unmatched: 5. From germline, CDR1 is MNHEY and CDR2 SMNVEV (reference sequence). This CDR3 spans 15 amino acids. CDR3 bases: TGTGCCAGCAGTTTTCCCGGGGGGGGTTACAATGAGCAGTTCTTC. Encoded protein: CASSFPGGGYNEQFF.

Worth noting for this clone: Germline and junction disagree at one end, which may indicate a read error. This chain uses TRBV6-5 with TRBJ2-3; 10 positions agree with TRBD1. This CDR3 region has 15 residues. Germline V CDR1 and CDR2: MNHEY, SVGAGI. DNA for the CDR3: TGTGCCAGCAGTTTGGGACAGGGGAGCACAGATCCGCAGTATTTT. Translated: CASSLGQGSTDPQYF.

V usage is TRBV9 and J usage is TRBJ1-1; 10 bases are shared with TRBD1. J lost 4 bases, V lost 3 bases, and 6 bases had no gene match. Per germline, CDR1 SGDLS and CDR2 YYNGEE. This CDR3 has 15 amino acids. In nucleotides, the CDR3 is TGTGCCAGCAGCGGACTGGACAGGGGGAGCACTGAAGCTTTCTTT. Residues: CASSGLDRGSTEAFF.

J is TRBJ2-7 and V is TRBV7-3; TRBD1 might be the D (6 bases). This CDR3 has 16 amino acids. V was cut by 5 bases and J by 4 bases, with 21 bases left in between. CDR1 and CDR2 from the germline V gene are SGHTA and FQGTGA. The CDR3 coding sequence is TGTGCCAGCAGCCCCCCCGACAGGTCTTCGGGATACGAGCAGTACTTC. This gives the protein CASSPPDRSSGYEQYF.

This sequence joins TRBV7-9 and TRBJ2-3; TRBD2 matches 8 bases. Losses at the gene ends were 1 base for V and 2 bases for J; bases not matched to a gene: 2. Germline V gives CDR1 SEHNR, CDR2 FQNEAQ (reference sequence). The CDR3 sequence is 15 residues long. CDR3 region: CASSLVAGNTDTQYF. The CDR3 nucleotides are TGTGCCAGCAGCTTAGTAGCGGGAAACACAGATACGCAGTATTTT.

In this sample, this clone turned up a few times. The V and J genes are TRBV29-1 and TRBJ2-1; the D gene is possibly TRBD2 (6 bases). The CDR3 extends over 13 amino acids. Germline lookup yields CDR1 SQVTM and CDR2 ANQGSEA. Trimming removed 3 bases at V and 9 bases at J, with 15 bases between. The CDR3 reads CSVERNIGGEQFF. In nucleotides, the CDR3 is TGCAGCGTTGAGCGTAACATCGGGGGTGAGCAGTTCTTC.

The sample holds one count of this clone. This chain uses TRBV29-1 with TRBJ2-1, with a possible D match to TRBD2 (6 bases). Per germline, CDR1 SQVTM and CDR2 ANQGSEA. The CDR3 has 14 residues. V gave up 7 bases and J gave up 4 bases, with 17 bases separating them. In DNA form, the CDR3 reads TGCAGCGCCGAACTCGCGGGACCTTACAATGAGCAGTTCTTC. It is translated as CSAELAGPYNEQFF.

Here the CDR3 reads CASSLLGSGTSENEQFF. CDR3 DNA: TGTGCCAGCAGTTTATTGGGCAGCGGGACTAGCGAAAATGAGCAGTTCTTC. The chain has TRBV27 and TRBJ2-1; 10 bases match TRBD2. Trimming cost V 1 base and J 7 bases; bases outside gene matches: 10. There are 17 residues in the CDR3. The germline CDR1 and CDR2 sequences are MNHEY and SMNVEV (reference sequence).

This clone was observed a handful of times. The chain couples TRBV28 to TRBJ1-3; D might be TRBD1 (6 bases). The ends were cut back, 4 bases at V and 5 bases at J, with 9 bases in the middle. Germline V CDR1 and CDR2: MDHEN, SYDVKM. This CDR3 comprises 13 residues. The CDR3 here is CASSSGDRNTIYF. The CDR3 nucleotides are TGTGCCAGCAGTTCAGGGGACAGAAACACCATATATTTT. Supplemented by reference TRBV28 and TRBJ1-3, the full variable domain reads DVKVTQSSRYLVKRTGEKVFLECVQDMDHENMFWYRQDPGLGLRLIYFSYDVKMKEKGDIPEGYSVSREKKERFSLILESASTNQTSMYLCASSSGDRNTIYFGEGSWLTVV.

The chain joins TRBV19 to TRBJ2-5; D not certain. Per the germline V gene, CDR1 is LNHDA and CDR2 is SQIVND (reference sequence). Trimming removed 8 bases at V and 0 bases at J, with 7 bases between. This CDR3 has 12 amino acids. The chain's CDR3 is CASSADQETQYF. The CDR3 nucleotides are TGTGCCAGTTCGGCGGACCAAGAGACCCAGTACTTC.

J is TRBJ2-7 and V is TRBV2; 11 positions agree with TRBD1. The V gene end was trimmed by 7 bases and the J gene end by 5 bases; junction bases not matched to a gene: 7. The CDR3 runs 14 residues. Germline V gene lookup returns CDR1 SNHLY and CDR2 FYNNEI. The CDR3 here is CASIERDRGDEQYF. In DNA, the CDR3 is TGTGCCAGCATCGAGCGGGACAGGGGGGACGAGCAGTACTTC.

This chain connects TRBV19 to TRBJ2-7, with D tentatively TRBD2 (6 bases). Trimming shortened V by 10 bases and J by 0 bases, and 16 bases separated the two germline ends. The CDR3 spans 14 residues. The germline V gene encodes CDR1 LNHDA and CDR2 SQIVND (reference sequence). CDR3 DNA sequence: TGTGCCACCGGACGGGGCGGGAACTCCTACGAGCAGTACTTC. This codes for CATGRGGNSYEQYF.

The chain combines TRBV10-3 with TRBJ2-7; 8 bases agree with TRBD2. The CDR3 is 14 residues long. J gave up 6 bases and V 2 bases, and 6 bases lay outside the gene matches. Germline CDR1 is ENHRY and CDR2 is SYGVKD. CDR3 sequence reads: CAISEGQAGGEQYF. The CDR3 DNA is TGTGCCATCAGTGAGGGGCAGGCGGGGGGCGAGCAGTACTTC.

This sequence joins TRBV7-9 and TRBJ2-3; 9 positions agree with TRBD2. The CDR3 has 17 residues. The germline V gene encodes CDR1 SEHNR and CDR2 FQNEAQ (reference sequence). V shed 6 bases and J 4 bases; nucleotides not matched to a gene: 14. This CDR3 reads CASSERPGLAKPDTQYF. The CDR3 DNA reads as TGTGCCAGCAGTGAACGCCCGGGACTAGCCAAACCAGATACGCAGTATTTT.

This chain uses TRBV5-4 with TRBJ2-1; D might be TRBD2 (6 bases). The CDR3 length is 13 residues. Germline CDR1 and CDR2: SGHNT and YYREEE (reference sequence). The V end lost 0 bases, the J end lost 9 bases, and 10 bases lay between the germline ends. The CDR3 coding sequence is TGTGCCAGCAGCTTGGGGGGCGGGGTTGAGCAGTTCTTC. Translated, it gives CASSLGGGVEQFF.

The gene calls are TRBV28 and TRBJ2-5; 8 bases align to TRBD2. This CDR3 comprises 17 residues. The germline CDR1 and CDR2 sequences are MDHEN and SYDVKM. With 4 bases clipped from V and 2 bases from J, the junction kept 12 bases outside the gene matches. The CDR3 coding sequence is TGTGCCAGCAGTTCCTCCAGGCTAGCGGGCCTTCAAGAGACCCAGTACTTC. It yields the protein CASSSSRLAGLQETQYF.

J is TRBJ1-5 and V is TRBV28; D uncertain. Germline V CDR1 and CDR2: MDHEN, SYDVKM. V lost 9 bases, J lost 8 bases, and 20 bases lay in between. This CDR3 comprises 14 residues. The CDR3 DNA reads as TGTGCCAGTACGGACCACGTCGCGGGGAAGCCCCAGCATTTT. Residues: CASTDHVAGKPQHF.

V usage is TRBV19 and J usage is TRBJ2-6; no definite D call. Germline V lookup: CDR1 LNHDA, CDR2 SQIVND (reference sequence). This CDR3 contains 14 residues. V was pared by 5 bases and J by 0 bases, with 5 bases between. CDR3 residues: CASSLRSGANVLTF. Written as DNA, the CDR3 is TGTGCCAGTAGTCTTCGCTCTGGGGCCAACGTCCTGACTTTC.

V gene TRBV2 combines with J gene TRBJ1-1; D is uncertain. V was pared by 4 bases and J by 7 bases, with 16 bases between. This CDR3 is built from 14 residues. Germline loops: CDR1 SNHLY, CDR2 FYNNEI. CDR3 DNA sequence: TGTGCCAGCAGTGCCCGCCAGGACGGAGGTGAAGCTTTCTTT. Translated, it gives CASSARQDGGEAFF.

In nucleotides, the CDR3 is TGTGCCAGCAGCTCCGGAGTTAATCGGCTAGCGGAAGACAATGAGCAGTTCTTC. It yields the protein CASSSGVNRLAEDNEQFF. This chain connects TRBV7-9 to TRBJ2-1; 7 nucleotides align to TRBD2. V lost 4 bases, J lost 5 bases, and 17 bases stayed unmatched. The CDR3 length is 18 residues. Germline lookup yields CDR1 SEHNR and CDR2 FQNEAQ (reference sequence).

This chain joins TRBV5-1 and TRBJ2-2, with D unclear. The germline V and J ends were trimmed by 5 bases and 4 bases, with 15 bases remaining between them. Germline V CDR1 and CDR2: SGHRS, YFSETQ. This CDR3 region has 15 residues. The CDR3 loop is CASSPQATGTGELFF. CDR3 sequence (DNA): TGCGCCAGCAGTCCCCAAGCCACGGGCACCGGGGAGCTGTTTTTT.

This chain connects TRBV7-9 to TRBJ2-3, with 7 bases that match TRBD1. From germline, CDR1 is SEHNR and CDR2 FQNEAQ (reference sequence). The CDR3 has 17 amino acids. V was clipped by 5 bases and J by 1 base; unmatched bases: 12. CDR3 in amino acids: CASSAGTDLLGTDTQYF. The CDR3 DNA is TGTGCCAGCAGCGCCGGGACAGACCTTCTGGGCACAGATACGCAGTATTTT.